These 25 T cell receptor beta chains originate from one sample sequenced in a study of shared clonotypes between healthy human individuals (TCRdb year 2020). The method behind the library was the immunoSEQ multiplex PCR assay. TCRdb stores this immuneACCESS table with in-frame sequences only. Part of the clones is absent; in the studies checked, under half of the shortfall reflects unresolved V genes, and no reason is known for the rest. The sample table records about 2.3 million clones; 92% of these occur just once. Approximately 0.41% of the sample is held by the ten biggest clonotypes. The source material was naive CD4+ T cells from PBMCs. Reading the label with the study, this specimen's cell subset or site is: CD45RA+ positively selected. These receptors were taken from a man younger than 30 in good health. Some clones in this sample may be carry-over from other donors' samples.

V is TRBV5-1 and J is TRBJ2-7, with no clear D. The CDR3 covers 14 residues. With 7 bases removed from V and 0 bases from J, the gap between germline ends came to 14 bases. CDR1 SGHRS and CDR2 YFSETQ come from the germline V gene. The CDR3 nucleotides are TGCGCCAGCCGCACCTCGCCGGGCTCCTACGAGCAGTACTTC. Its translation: CASRTSPGSYEQYF.

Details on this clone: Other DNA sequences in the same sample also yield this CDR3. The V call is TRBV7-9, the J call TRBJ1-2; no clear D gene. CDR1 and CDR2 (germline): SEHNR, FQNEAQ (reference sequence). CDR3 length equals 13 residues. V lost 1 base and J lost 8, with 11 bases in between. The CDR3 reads CASSLVRGNGYTF. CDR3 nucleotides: TGTGCCAGCAGCTTAGTTCGCGGAAACGGCTACACCTTC.

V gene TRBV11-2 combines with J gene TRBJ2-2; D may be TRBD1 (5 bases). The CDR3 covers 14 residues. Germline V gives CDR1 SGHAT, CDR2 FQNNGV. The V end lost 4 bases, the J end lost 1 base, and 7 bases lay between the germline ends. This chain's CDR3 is CASSWQGNTGELFF. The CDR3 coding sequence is TGTGCCAGCAGCTGGCAGGGGAACACCGGGGAGCTGTTTTTT.

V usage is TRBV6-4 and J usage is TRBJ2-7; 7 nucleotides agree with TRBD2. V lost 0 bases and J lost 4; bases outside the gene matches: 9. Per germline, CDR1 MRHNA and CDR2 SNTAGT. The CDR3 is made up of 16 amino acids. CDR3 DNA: TGTGCCAGCAGTGACTCATTACTCCTAGCGGAGTACGAGCAGTACTTC. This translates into CASSDSLLLAEYEQYF.

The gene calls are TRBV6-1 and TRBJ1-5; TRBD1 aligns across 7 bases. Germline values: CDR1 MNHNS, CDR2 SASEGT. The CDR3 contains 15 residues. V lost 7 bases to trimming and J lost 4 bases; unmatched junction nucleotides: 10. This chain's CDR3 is CASIDQPGGNQPQHF. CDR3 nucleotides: TGTGCCAGCATTGATCAGCCAGGGGGGAATCAGCCCCAGCATTTT.

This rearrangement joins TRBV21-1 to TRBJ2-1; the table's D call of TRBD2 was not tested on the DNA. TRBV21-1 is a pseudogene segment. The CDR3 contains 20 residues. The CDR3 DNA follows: TGTGCCAGCAATCCAAGCTTGACTAGCGGGAGAGTGAGCTCCTACAATGAGCAGTTCTTC. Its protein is CASNPSLTSGRVSSYNEQFF.

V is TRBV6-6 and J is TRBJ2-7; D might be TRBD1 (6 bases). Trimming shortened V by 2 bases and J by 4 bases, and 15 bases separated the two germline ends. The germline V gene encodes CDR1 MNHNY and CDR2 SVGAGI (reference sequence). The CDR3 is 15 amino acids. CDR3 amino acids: CASSYPNRDGYEQYF. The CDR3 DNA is TGTGCCAGCAGTTACCCCAACAGGGATGGTTACGAGCAGTACTTC.

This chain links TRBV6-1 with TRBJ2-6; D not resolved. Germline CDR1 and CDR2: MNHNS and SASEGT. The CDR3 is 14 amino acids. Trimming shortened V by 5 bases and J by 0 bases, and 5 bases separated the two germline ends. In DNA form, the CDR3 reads TGTGCCAGCAGTCAATACTCTGGGGCCAACGTCCTGACTTTC. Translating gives CASSQYSGANVLTF.

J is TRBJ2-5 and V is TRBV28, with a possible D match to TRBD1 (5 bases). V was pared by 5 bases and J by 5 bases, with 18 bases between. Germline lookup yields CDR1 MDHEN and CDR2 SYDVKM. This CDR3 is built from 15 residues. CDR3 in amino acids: CASSDSGPRGETQYF. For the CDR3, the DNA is TGTGCCAGCAGTGACTCAGGGCCGCGAGGTGAGACCCAGTACTTC.

This CDR3 is CASSLVGQINQPQHF. CDR3 nucleotide sequence: TGTGCCAGCAGCTTGGTAGGACAGATTAATCAGCCCCAGCATTTT. J is TRBJ1-5 and V is TRBV5-5, with a possible D match to TRBD1 (6 bases). The germline V gene has CDR1 SGHKS and CDR2 YYEKEE (reference sequence). V dropped 0 bases and J dropped 4 bases, with 11 bases sitting between them. The CDR3 runs to 15 residues.

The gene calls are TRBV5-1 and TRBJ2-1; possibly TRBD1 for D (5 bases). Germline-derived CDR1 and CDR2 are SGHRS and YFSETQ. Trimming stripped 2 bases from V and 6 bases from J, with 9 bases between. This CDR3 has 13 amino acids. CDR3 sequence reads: CASSFAGINEQFF. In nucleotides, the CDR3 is TGCGCCAGCAGCTTTGCAGGGATCAATGAGCAGTTCTTC.

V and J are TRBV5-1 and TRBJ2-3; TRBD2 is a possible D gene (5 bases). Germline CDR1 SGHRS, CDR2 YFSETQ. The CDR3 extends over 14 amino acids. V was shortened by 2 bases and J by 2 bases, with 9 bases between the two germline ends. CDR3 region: CASSFSSSTDTQYF. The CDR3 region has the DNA TGCGCCAGCAGCTTCTCTAGCTCCACAGATACGCAGTATTTT. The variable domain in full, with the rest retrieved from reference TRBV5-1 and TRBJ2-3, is KAGVTQTPRYLIKTRGQQVTLSCSPISGHRSVSWYQQTPGQGLQFLFEYFSETQRNKGNFPGRFSGRQFSNSRSEMNVSTLELGDSALYLCASSFSSSTDTQYFGPGTRLTVL.

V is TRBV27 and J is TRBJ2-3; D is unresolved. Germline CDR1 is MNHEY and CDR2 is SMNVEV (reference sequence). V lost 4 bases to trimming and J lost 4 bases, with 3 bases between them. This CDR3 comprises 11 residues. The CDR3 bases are TGTGCCAGCAGTTACCCAGATACGCAGTATTTT. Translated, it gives CASSYPDTQYF.

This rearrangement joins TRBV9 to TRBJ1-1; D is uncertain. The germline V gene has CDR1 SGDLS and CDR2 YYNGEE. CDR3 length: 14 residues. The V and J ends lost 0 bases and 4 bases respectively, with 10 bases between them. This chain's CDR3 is CASSVGSGSTEAFF. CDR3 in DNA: TGTGCCAGCAGCGTAGGTAGCGGAAGCACTGAAGCTTTCTTT.

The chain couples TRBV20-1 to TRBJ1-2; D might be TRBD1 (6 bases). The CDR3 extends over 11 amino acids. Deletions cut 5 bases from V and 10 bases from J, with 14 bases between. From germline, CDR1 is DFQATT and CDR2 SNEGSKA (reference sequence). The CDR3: CSAARQEIYTF. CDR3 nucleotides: TGCAGTGCTGCCAGACAGGAGATCTACACCTTC.

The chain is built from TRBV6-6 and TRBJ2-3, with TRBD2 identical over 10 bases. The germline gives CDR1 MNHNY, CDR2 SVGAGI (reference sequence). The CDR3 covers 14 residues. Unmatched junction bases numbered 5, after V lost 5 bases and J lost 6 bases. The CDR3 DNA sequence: TGTGCCAGCAGTGTAGCGGGAGGTATCGATACGCAGTATTTT. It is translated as CASSVAGGIDTQYF.

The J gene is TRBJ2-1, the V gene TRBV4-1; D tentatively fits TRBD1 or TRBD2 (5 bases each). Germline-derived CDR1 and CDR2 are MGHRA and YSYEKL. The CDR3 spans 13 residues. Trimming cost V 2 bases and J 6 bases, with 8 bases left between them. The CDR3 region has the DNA TGCGCCAGCAGCCAACGGGGCCTCAATGAGCAGTTCTTC. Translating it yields CASSQRGLNEQFF.

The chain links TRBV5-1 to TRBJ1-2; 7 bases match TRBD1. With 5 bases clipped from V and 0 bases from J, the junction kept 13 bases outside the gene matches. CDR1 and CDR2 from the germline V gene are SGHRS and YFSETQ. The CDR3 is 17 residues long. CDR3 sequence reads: CASSRERTGISNYGYTF. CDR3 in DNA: TGCGCCAGCAGTCGGGAACGGACAGGAATTTCTAACTATGGCTACACCTTC.

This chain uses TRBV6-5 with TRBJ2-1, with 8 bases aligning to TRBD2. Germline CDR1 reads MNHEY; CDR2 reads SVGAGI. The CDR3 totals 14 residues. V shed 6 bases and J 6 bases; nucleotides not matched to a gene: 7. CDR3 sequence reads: CASRNPGTSNEQFF. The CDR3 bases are TGTGCCAGCAGAAATCCCGGGACTAGCAATGAGCAGTTCTTC.

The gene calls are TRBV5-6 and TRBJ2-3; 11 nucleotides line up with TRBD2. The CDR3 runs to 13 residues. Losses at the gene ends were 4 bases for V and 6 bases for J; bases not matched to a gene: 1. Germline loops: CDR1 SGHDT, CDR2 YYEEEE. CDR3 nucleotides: TGTGCCAGCAGCAGGACTAGCGGGGATACGCAGTATTTT. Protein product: CASSRTSGDTQYF.

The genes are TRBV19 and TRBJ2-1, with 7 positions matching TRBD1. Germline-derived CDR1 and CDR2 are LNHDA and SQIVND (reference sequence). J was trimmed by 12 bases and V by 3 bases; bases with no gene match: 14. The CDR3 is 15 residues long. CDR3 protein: CASSIVWTGARGQFF. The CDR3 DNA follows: TGTGCCAGTAGTATCGTGTGGACAGGCGCTCGGGGGCAGTTCTTC. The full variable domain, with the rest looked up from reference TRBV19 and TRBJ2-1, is DGGITQSPKYLFRKEGQNVTLSCEQNLNHDAMYWYRQDPGQGLRLIYYSQIVNDFQKGDIAEGYSVSREKKESFPLTVTSAQKNPTAFYLCASSIVWTGARGQFFGPGTRLTVL.

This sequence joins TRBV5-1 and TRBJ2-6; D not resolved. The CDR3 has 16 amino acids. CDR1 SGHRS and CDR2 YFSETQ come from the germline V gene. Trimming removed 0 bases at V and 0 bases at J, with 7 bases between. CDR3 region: CASSLGHNSGANVLTF. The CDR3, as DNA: TGCGCCAGCAGCTTGGGACACAACTCTGGGGCCAACGTCCTGACTTTC.

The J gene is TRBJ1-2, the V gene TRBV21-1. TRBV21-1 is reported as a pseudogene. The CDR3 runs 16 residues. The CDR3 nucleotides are TGTGCCAGCAGCAAAGGGGGGGTCCCGCAAGACTATGGCTACACCTTC. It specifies CASSKGGVPQDYGYTF.

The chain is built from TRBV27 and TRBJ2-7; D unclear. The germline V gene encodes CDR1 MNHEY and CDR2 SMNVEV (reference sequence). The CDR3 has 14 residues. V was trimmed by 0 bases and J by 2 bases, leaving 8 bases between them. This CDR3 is CASSLSPLTYEQYF. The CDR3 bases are TGTGCCAGCAGTTTATCCCCACTGACCTACGAGCAGTACTTC.

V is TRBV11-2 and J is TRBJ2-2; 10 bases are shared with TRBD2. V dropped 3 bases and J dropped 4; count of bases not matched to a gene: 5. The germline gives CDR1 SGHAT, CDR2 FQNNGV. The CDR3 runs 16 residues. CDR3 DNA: TGTGCCAGCAGCTTCACCCGACTAGCGGGCACCGGGGAGCTGTTTTTT. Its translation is CASSFTRLAGTGELFF.